This section outlines one T cell receptor beta chain sequence together with its context. This sample is drawn from a study of cytomegalovirus exposure and HLA in healthy donors. Between the trimmed V and J ends, which lost 6 bases and 2 bases, there was a span of 8 bases. Per germline, CDR1 SNHLY and CDR2 FYNNEI. This CDR3 is 12 amino acids long. It was with 60 Vbeta and 13 Jbeta primers that the PCR ran. Using immunoSEQ multiplex PCR, the repertoire was profiled, and TCRdb retains in-frame clones only, with some absent. The profile covers about 140,000 clones, with around four fifths appearing a single time and about 1.4% taken by the ten largest.

The sample taken for sequencing was PBMCs. The clonotype was recovered from a young man in good health and CMV-seropositive. The chain recombines TRBV2 with TRBJ2-7; D is ambiguous. CDR3 in amino acids: CASRIETYEQYF. In nucleotides, the CDR3 is TGTGCCAGCAGGATAGAGACCTACGAGCAGTACTTC.